This T cell receptor (beta chain) originates from a study of blood T cell repertoires in COVID-19. Study-wide context: COVID-19 samples from acute and convalescent phases originated in the United States, Italy and Spain. Sources were T cells, B-cell-depleted T cells, or PBMCs; the material itself was cDNA or gDNA.

Seattle patient enrollment occurred during active infection, with longitudinal follow-up thereafter. Study processing details: Estimated nucleated cell counts came from reference gene primer amplification. TCRdb keeps only in-frame clones here, not all; method: immunoSEQ multiplex PCR. D and trimming come from the DNA, and the V and J calls and clone size come from that table. Of about 230,000 clones listed, approximately 90% were seen once; the top ten hold roughly 11%. Sequenced: peripheral blood. The TCR sequence derives from a man over 45 with COVID-19, enrolled during active disease.

CDR3 amino acids: CASSHSFDRRYGYTF. In nucleotides, the CDR3 is TGTGCCAGTAGTCATAGCTTTGACAGGCGGTATGGCTACACCTTC. The chain joins TRBV19 to TRBJ1-2; D might be TRBD1 (6 bases). Germline lookup yields CDR1 LNHDA and CDR2 SQIVND (reference sequence). V lost 5 bases, J lost 5 bases, and 18 bases lay in between. This CDR3 is built from 15 residues.